Listed below are T cell receptor beta chains from one sample, sequenced in a study of T cell repertoires in cytomegalovirus infection. No antigen has been assigned to these receptors. TCRdb fed the reads into MiXCR, producing one record per CDR3 protein. This sample carries 160,000 or so distinct CDR3 sequences, 20% to 25% of them seen once, and the ten largest clones take around a quarter. Material: CD8+ T cells from cultured PBMCs, obtained from culture after CMV antigen stimulation. The receptors stem from a human donor in good health (CMV status not recorded). Some clones in this sample may be carry-over from other donors' samples. Both conserved end residues are part of each CDR3. The D gene is left open where the match is weak. Clone size appears in some rows only: once, few, many, or a class for an expanded clone.

v_call	j_call	clone_size	d_call	cdr3_aa	cdr3_nt
TRBV7-6	TRBJ2-1	NA	TRBD2	CASSLGTSGPANEQFF	TGTGCCAGCAGCTTGGGGACTAGCGGGCCGGCCAATGAGCAGTTCTTC
TRBV4-1	TRBJ2-7	once	NA	CASSQEDRGNEQYF	TGCGCCAGCAGCCAAGAGGACCGAGGGAACGAGCAGTACTTC
TRBV7-2	TRBJ2-1	NA	NA	CASSLGAGPSYNEQFF	TGTGCCAGCAGCTTAGGGGCGGGACCCTCCTACAATGAGCAGTTCTTC
TRBV12-3/TRBV12-4	TRBJ1-4	once	TRBD1	CASSGQGGKKEKLFF	TGTGCCAGCAGCGGACAGGGGGGGAAAAAAGAAAAACTGTTTTTT
TRBV10-3	TRBJ1-1	few	NA	CAISETAGAEAFF	TGTGCCATCAGTGAAACGGCAGGGGCTGAAGCTTTCTTT
TRBV11-2	TRBJ2-1	few	TRBD2	CASSSTGGSSYNEQFF	TGTGCCAGCAGCTCGACGGGGGGAAGCTCCTACAATGAGCAGTTCTTC
TRBV7-3	TRBJ2-3	NA	NA	CASSLRGRRTDTQYF	TGTGCCAGCAGCTTAAGGGGGAGGCGCACAGATACGCAGTATTTT
TRBV14	TRBJ2-1	NA	TRBD2	CASSRGGAAPEFF	TGTGCCAGCAGCCGGGGGGGAGCGGCGCCCGAGTTCTTC
TRBV7-8	TRBJ1-1	few	TRBD1	CASSEGQDTEAFF	TGTGCCAGCAGCGAAGGACAGGACACTGAAGCTTTCTTT
TRBV7-9	TRBJ1-2	many	NA	CASSSANPGSNYGYTF	TGTGCCAGCAGCTCAGCAAACCCGGGATCCAACTATGGCTACACCTTC
TRBV6-5	TRBJ2-7	NA	NA	CASSWRQGLIYEQYF	TGTGCCAGCAGTTGGCGGCAGGGGCTCATCTACGAGCAGTACTTC
TRBV7-2	TRBJ2-7	NA	TRBD2	CASSLRRGGDLPYEQYF	TGTGCCAGCAGCTTGAGGCGGGGGGGAGACCTCCCCTACGAGCAGTACTTC
TRBV3-1	TRBJ1-3	NA	NA	CASSQGRSSGNTIYF	TGTGCCAGCAGCCAAGGACGGAGCTCTGGAAACACCATATATTTT
TRBV6-2/TRBV6-3	TRBJ2-5	NA	NA	CASGQFWIETQYF	TGTGCCAGCGGACAATTCTGGATCGAGACCCAGTACTTC
TRBV7-9	TRBJ2-7	few	NA	CATQLSDYEQYF	TGTGCCACCCAACTGAGTGACTACGAGCAGTACTTC
TRBV13	TRBJ2-1	few	NA	CASSRGDTEYNEQFF	TGTGCCAGCAGCAGGGGGGACACGGAATACAATGAGCAGTTCTTC
TRBV6-6	TRBJ2-1	few	NA	CASSRNSISYNEQFF	TGTGCCAGCAGCCGAAACAGTATATCCTACAATGAGCAGTTCTTC
TRBV7-6	TRBJ2-6	NA	NA	CASSFGPGTYSGANVLTF	TGTGCCAGCAGCTTCGGTCCGGGCACTTACTCTGGGGCCAACGTCCTGACTTTC
TRBV4-1	TRBJ2-7	NA	TRBD1	CASSQKTGPGYEQYF	TGCGCCAGCAGCCAAAAGACAGGGCCCGGCTACGAGCAGTACTTC
TRBV12-3/TRBV12-4	TRBJ2-7	NA	TRBD1	CASSFIGQDYEQYF	TGTGCCAGCAGTTTCATTGGACAGGACTACGAGCAGTACTTC
TRBV4-1	TRBJ2-7	NA	NA	CASSQEGSSYEQYF	TGCGCCAGCAGCCAAGAGGGCTCCAGCTACGAGCAGTACTTC
TRBV7-6	TRBJ1-4	few	NA	CASSLPTGEKLFF	TGTGCCAGCAGCTTGCCCACCGGGGAAAAACTGTTTTTT
TRBV7-8	TRBJ2-3	NA	NA	CASSLPRGASTDTQYF	TGTGCCAGCAGTCTTCCCCGGGGGGCTAGCACAGATACGCAGTATTTT
TRBV6-6	TRBJ2-7	few	NA	CASSPNRRGTWEQYF	TGTGCCAGCAGCCCCAACAGGAGGGGGACTTGGGAGCAGTACTTC
TRBV12-5	TRBJ2-3	few	NA	CASGLGRLSDTQYF	TGTGCTAGTGGTTTGGGTCGACTCTCGGATACGCAGTATTTT
TRBV7-9	TRBJ1-1	NA	TRBD1	CASSPGQGARKTEAFF	TGTGCCAGCAGCCCGGGACAGGGGGCGCGGAAAACTGAAGCTTTCTTT
TRBV4-1	TRBJ2-7	NA	NA	CASSQVAGTVYEQYF	TGCGCCAGCAGCCAAGTGGCAGGAACAGTTTACGAGCAGTACTTC
TRBV7-9	TRBJ2-5	few	NA	CASIPEGPGETQYF	TGTGCCAGCATCCCGGAGGGGCCGGGGGAGACCCAGTACTTC
TRBV7-3	TRBJ1-4	few	NA	CASSLHGTQTDEKLFF	TGTGCCAGCAGCTTGCACGGGACCCAGACAGATGAAAAACTGTTTTTT
TRBV12-3/TRBV12-4	TRBJ2-7	NA	NA	CASSLALPQQYF	TGTGCCAGCAGTTTAGCCTTACCACAGCAGTACTTC
TRBV29-1	TRBJ2-7	NA	TRBD2	CSVGRGLAGESSYEQYF	TGCAGCGTTGGAAGGGGACTAGCGGGGGAGAGTTCCTACGAGCAGTACTTC
TRBV6-5	TRBJ1-5	NA	NA	CASSQRGLSNQPQHF	TGTGCCAGCAGCCAACGGGGGCTGAGCAATCAGCCCCAGCATTTT
TRBV12-3/TRBV12-4	TRBJ2-5	few	TRBD2	CASSRGGLETQYF	TGTGCCAGCAGTCGGGGGGGACTAGAGACCCAGTACTTC
TRBV27	TRBJ2-7	few	NA	CASGRRYEQYF	TGTGCCAGCGGTCGGAGATACGAGCAGTACTTC
TRBV9	TRBJ2-3	few	NA	CASSVEGTIQNTQYF	TGTGCCAGCAGCGTAGAGGGGACCATCCAAAATACGCAGTATTTT
TRBV6-1	TRBJ2-1	NA	NA	CATRGGNEQFF	TGTGCCACTCGGGGAGGCAATGAGCAGTTCTTC
TRBV5-8	TRBJ1-5	few	NA	CASTSGAGGSNQPQHF	TGTGCCAGCACCTCCGGGGCGGGGGGAAGCAATCAGCCCCAGCATTTT
TRBV12-5	TRBJ1-1	few	NA	CASALGGGRPEAFF	TGTGCTAGTGCCTTGGGGGGGGGTCGGCCTGAAGCTTTCTTT
TRBV7-3	TRBJ2-1	NA	TRBD2	CASSPFAGGLDEQFF	TGTGCCAGCAGCCCTTTTGCGGGGGGGTTAGATGAGCAGTTCTTC
TRBV2	TRBJ2-7	few	NA	CASSGLTGGGPYEQYF	TGTGCCAGCAGTGGCTTGACAGGAGGGGGTCCGTACGAGCAGTACTTC
TRBV27	TRBJ2-1	NA	TRBD1	CASSWTGPNNEQFF	TGTGCCAGCAGTTGGACAGGGCCCAACAATGAGCAGTTCTTC
TRBV12-3/TRBV12-4	TRBJ2-7	NA	NA	CASSLAQVSSYEQYF	TGTGCCAGCAGTTTAGCACAGGTTTCTTCCTACGAGCAGTACTTC
TRBV7-9	TRBJ2-1	few	TRBD2	CASSHRSGTSGGALEQFF	TGTGCCAGCAGCCACCGATCCGGGACTAGCGGGGGGGCATTAGAGCAGTTCTTC
TRBV14	TRBJ2-3	many	TRBD2	CASSQGLEGTRLAGATDTQYF	TGTGCCAGCAGCCAAGGTTTGGAGGGGACCCGACTAGCGGGGGCCACAGATACGCAGTATTTT
TRBV7-6	TRBJ1-5	few	NA	CASSPTEGTNQPQHF	TGTGCCAGCAGTCCTACCGAGGGGACGAATCAGCCCCAGCATTTT
TRBV6-5	TRBJ2-7	NA	TRBD1	CASIPGQGIYEQYF	TGTGCCAGCATCCCGGGACAGGGGATCTACGAGCAGTACTTC
TRBV12-3/TRBV12-4	TRBJ1-2	NA	NA	CASTLGGDGYTF	TGTGCCAGCACCTTAGGGGGGGATGGCTACACCTTC
TRBV7-9	TRBJ2-5	NA	NA	CASSLLAQETQYF	TGTGCCAGCAGCTTGTTGGCGCAAGAGACCCAGTACTTC
TRBV7-2	TRBJ2-7	NA	NA	CASSLEWGPAYEQYF	TGTGCCAGCAGCTTAGAATGGGGTCCAGCCTACGAGCAGTACTTC